The 2 T cell receptor beta chains in this list originate from one sample, sequenced in a study of cytomegalovirus exposure and HLA in healthy donors. Use of 60 Vbeta and 13 Jbeta primers characterized the PCR. Sequencing was performed with immunoSEQ multiplex PCR; in TCRdb, only in-frame clones are kept and a portion is missing. The sample has under 130,000 clones, almost 80% seen once. Sequencing was performed on PBMCs. The source is a man aged 50 or older in good health and CMV-seropositive.

The V gene is TRBV27, the J gene TRBJ2-1, with D maybe TRBD2 (6 bases). This CDR3 comprises 15 residues. CDR1 is MNHEY, CDR2 SMNVEV, per germline (reference sequence). V lost 0 bases and J lost 0, with 6 bases in between. CDR3: CASSLSGSSYNEQFF. CDR3 in DNA: TGTGCCAGCAGTTTATCCGGGAGCTCCTACAATGAGCAGTTCTTC.

The chain employs TRBV10-1 and TRBJ2-2; 10 nucleotides match TRBD1. Trimming took 7 bases from V and 5 from J; bases not matched to a gene: 4. Germline V lookup: CDR1 WNHNN, CDR2 SYGVQD (reference sequence). This CDR3 comprises 14 residues. The CDR3 sequence: CASTWDRGTGELFF. CDR3 in DNA: TGCGCCAGCACCTGGGACAGGGGAACCGGGGAGCTGTTTTTT.